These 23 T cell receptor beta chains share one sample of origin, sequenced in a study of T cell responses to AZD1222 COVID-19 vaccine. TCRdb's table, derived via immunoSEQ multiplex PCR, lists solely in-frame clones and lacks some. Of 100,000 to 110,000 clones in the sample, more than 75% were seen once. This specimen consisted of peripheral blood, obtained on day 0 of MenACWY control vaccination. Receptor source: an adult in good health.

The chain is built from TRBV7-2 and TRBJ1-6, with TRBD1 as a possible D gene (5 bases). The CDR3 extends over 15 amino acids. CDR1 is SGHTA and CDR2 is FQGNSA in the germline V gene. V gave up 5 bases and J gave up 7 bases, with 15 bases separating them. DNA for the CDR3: TGTGCCAGCAGCGCGGCCGAGGGGATGAATTCACCCCTCCACTTT. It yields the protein CASSAAEGMNSPLHF.

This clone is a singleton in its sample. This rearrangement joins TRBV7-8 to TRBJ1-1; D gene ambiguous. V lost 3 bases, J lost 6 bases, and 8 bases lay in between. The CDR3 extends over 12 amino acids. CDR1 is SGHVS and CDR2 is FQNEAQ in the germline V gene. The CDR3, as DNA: TGTGCCAGCAGCTTTTGGGGAGCTGAAGCTTTCTTT. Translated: CASSFWGAEAFF.

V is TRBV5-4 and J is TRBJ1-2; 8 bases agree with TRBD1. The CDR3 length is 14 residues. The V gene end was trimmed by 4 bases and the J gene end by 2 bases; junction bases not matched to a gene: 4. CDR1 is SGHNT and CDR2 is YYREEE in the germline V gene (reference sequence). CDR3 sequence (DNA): TGTGCCAGCAGCCCGGGACAGGAGAACTATGGCTACACCTTC. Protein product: CASSPGQENYGYTF.

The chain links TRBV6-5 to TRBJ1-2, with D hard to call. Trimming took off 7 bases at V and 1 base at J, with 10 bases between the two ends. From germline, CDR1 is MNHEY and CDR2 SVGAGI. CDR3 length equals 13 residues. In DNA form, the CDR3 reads TGTGCCAGCACCTCCACAGTTAACTATGGCTACACCTTC. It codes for CASTSTVNYGYTF.

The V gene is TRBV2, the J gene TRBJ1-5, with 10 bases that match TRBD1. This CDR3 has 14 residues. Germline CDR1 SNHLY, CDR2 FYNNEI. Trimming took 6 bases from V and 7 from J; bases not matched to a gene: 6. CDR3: CASSQTGGAQPQHF. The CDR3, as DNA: TGTGCCAGCAGCCAGACAGGGGGCGCCCAGCCCCAGCATTTT.

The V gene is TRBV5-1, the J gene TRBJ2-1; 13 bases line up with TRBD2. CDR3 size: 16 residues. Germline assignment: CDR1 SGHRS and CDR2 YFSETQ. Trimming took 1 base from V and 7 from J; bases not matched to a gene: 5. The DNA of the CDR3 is TGCGCCAGCAGCTTGCAGGCGGGACTAGCGGGGAATGAGCAGTTCTTC. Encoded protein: CASSLQAGLAGNEQFF.

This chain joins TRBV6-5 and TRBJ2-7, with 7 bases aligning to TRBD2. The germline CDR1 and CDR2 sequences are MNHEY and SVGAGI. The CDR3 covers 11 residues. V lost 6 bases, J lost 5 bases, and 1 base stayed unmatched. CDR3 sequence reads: CASRGGDEQYF. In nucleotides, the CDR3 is TGTGCCAGCAGGGGGGGGGACGAGCAGTACTTC.

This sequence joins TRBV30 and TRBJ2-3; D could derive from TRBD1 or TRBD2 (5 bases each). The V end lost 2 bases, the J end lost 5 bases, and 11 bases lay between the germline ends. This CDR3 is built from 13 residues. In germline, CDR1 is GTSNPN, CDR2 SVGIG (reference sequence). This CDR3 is CAWSTGTGDTQYF. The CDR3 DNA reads TGTGCCTGGAGTACCGGGACGGGAGATACGCAGTATTTT.

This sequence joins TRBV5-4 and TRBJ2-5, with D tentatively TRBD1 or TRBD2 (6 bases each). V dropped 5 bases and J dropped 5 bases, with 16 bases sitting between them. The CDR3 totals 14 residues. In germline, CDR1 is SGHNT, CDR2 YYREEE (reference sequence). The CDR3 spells CASSNVGGFETQYF. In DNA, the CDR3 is TGTGCCAGCAGTAACGTAGGGGGGTTCGAGACCCAGTACTTC.

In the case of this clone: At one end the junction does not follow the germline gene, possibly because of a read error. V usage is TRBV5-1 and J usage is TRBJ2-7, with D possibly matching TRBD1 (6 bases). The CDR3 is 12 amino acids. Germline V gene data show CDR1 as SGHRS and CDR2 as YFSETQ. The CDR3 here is CASSTDRYGIMF. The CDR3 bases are TGCGCCAGCAGCACCGACAGGTATGGAATCATGTTC.

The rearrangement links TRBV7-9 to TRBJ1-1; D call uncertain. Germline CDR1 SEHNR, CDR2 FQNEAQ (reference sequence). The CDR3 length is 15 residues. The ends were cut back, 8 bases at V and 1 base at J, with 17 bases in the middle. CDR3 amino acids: CASRLSLERNTEAFF. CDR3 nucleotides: TGTGCCAGCCGACTTTCTTTGGAGAGGAACACTGAAGCTTTCTTT.

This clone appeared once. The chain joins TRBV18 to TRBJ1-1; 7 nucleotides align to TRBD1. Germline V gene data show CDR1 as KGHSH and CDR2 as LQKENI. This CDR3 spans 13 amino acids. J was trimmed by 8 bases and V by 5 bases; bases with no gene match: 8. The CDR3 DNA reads TGTGCCAGCTCAGAGGGGAGGGGGCGAGAAGCTTTCTTT. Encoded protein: CASSEGRGREAFF.

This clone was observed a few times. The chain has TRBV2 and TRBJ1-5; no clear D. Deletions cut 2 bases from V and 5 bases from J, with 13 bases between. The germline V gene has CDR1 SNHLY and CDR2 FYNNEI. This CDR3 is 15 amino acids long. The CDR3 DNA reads TGTGCCAGCAGTGAACGGTCTGGAGGATATCAGCCCCAGCATTTT. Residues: CASSERSGGYQPQHF.

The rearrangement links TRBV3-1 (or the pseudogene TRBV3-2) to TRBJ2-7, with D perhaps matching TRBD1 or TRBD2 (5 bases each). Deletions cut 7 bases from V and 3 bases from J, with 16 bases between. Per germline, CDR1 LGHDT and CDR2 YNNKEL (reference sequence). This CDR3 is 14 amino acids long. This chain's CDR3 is CASTPRAGLYEQYF. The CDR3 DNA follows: TGTGCCAGCACCCCGAGGGCAGGGCTCTACGAGCAGTACTTC.

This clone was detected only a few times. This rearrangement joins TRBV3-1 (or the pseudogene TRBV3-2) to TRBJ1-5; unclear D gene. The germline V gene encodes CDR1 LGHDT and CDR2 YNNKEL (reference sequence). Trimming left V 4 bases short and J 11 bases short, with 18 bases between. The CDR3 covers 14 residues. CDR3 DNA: TGTGCCAGCAGCCTCAGTGGGAGGGAGTTCGCCCAGCATTTT. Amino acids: CASSLSGREFAQHF.

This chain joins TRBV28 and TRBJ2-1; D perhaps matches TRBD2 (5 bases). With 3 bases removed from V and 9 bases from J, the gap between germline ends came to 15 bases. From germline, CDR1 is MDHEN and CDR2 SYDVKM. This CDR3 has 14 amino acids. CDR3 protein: CASSFRGWAGEQFF. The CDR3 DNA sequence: TGTGCCAGCAGTTTTCGGGGATGGGCGGGTGAGCAGTTCTTC. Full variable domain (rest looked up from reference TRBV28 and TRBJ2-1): DVKVTQSSRYLVKRTGEKVFLECVQDMDHENMFWYRQDPGLGLRLIYFSYDVKMKEKGDIPEGYSVSREKKERFSLILESASTNQTSMYLCASSFRGWAGEQFFGPGTRLTVL.

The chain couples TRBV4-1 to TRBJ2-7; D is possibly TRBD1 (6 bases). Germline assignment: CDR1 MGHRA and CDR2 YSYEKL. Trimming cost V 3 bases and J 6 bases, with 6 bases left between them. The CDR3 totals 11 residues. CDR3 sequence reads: CASSQTGEQYF. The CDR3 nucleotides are TGCGCCAGCAGCCAGACAGGCGAGCAGTACTTC.

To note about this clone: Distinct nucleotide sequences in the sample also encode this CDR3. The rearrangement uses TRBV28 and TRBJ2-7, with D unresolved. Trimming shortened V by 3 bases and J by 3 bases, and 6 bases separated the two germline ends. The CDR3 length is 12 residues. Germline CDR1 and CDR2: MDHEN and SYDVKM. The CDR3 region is CASSLAHYEQYF. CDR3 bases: TGTGCCAGCAGTTTGGCCCACTACGAGCAGTACTTC.

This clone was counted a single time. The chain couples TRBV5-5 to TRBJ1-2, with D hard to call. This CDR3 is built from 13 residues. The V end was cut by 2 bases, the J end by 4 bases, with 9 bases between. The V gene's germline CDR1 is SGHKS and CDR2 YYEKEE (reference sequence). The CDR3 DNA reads TGTGCCAGCAGCTTAGAACAGACCTATGGCTACACCTTC. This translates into CASSLEQTYGYTF.

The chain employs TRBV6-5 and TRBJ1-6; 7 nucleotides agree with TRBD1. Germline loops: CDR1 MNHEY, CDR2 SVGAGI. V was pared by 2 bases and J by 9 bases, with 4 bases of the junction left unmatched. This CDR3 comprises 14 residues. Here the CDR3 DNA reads TGTGCCAGCAGTTACAGACAGGGACCTTCACCCCTCCACTTT. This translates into CASSYRQGPSPLHF.

The DNA for the CDR3 is TGTGCCAGCGATTTAGTCTATAATTCACCCCTCCACTTT. Residues: CASDLVYNSPLHF. The chain combines TRBV21-1 with TRBJ1-6. TRBV21-1 is deemed a pseudogene. The CDR3 contains 13 residues.

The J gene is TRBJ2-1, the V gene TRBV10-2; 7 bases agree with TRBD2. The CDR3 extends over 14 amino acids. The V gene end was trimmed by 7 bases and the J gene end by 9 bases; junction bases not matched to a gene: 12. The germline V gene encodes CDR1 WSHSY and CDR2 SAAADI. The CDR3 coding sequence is TGCGCCAGCAACCCCCTTTTACTAGCGCCTGAGCAGTTCTTC. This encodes CASNPLLLAPEQFF.

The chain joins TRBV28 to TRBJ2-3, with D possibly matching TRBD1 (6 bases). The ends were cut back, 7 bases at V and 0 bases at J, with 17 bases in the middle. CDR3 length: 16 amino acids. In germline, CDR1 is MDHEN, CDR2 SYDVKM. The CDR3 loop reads CASIQGRKGSTDTQYF. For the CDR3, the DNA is TGTGCCAGCATTCAGGGGAGAAAAGGGAGCACAGATACGCAGTATTTT.